The text below deals with one T cell receptor (beta chain). This clonotype was recorded once. No cognate antigen has been identified for it. Base qualities are not recorded, but no much larger clone differs from it by a single base. One read alone provides weak support. This record comes from a study of low-dose radiotherapy and immunotherapy resistance in tumors (dated by TCRdb to between 2021 and 2024). Background for the entire study: Patients in Cohort 1 were given 0.5 Gy per fraction every 2 weeks, and the prescribed total PTV dose was 6.5 Gy. Patients took aspirin 300 mg orally once daily for four cycles, starting on cycle 1 day 1. Eight patients were included in the translational analysis: three from the first dose cohort and the first five from the second dose cohort. No randomization into treatment groups was done for the people taking part in the trial. In Cohort 2, 1 Gy per fraction was delivered every two weeks, for a total of 13 Gy over 26 weeks. Cyclophosphamide 200 mg/m2 was given intravenously every two weeks, one day before each radiation and immunotherapy administration. Patients were given nivolumab as a 240 mg flat dose every two weeks and ipilimumab at 1 mg/kg every six weeks, with both drugs delivered intravenously.

First-strand cDNA was synthesized using Superscript III and a set of TRAV- and TRBV-specific primers, so that both TCRalpha and TCRbeta chains were covered. TCRs were amplified with Phusion for around 20 PCR cycles, with a constant-region primer paired with the adapter attached to the V primers. Isolated mRNA was amplified with the MessageAmp II aRNA Amplification Kit, using a roughly 15-hour in vitro transcription at 37°C. The Dynabeads mRNA DIRECT Purification Kit was used to isolate the mRNA for TCR sequencing. Indexed Illumina adapters were added in a second approximately 25-cycle Phusion PCR, and the resulting products were purified with AMPure XP beads. In the paper's pipeline: Custom Perl scripts were used to pool TCR sequences that encoded the same protein, to remove out-of-frame sequences, and to calculate the abundance of each clonotype. Any TCR sequence supported by only a single read was excluded from analysis. Repertoire metrics included Shannon entropy, Gini index, clonality, richness, and frequency of TCRs shared between repertoires. TCRdb reran the public reads through fastp at Q25 and MiXCR, keeping productive beta chains. Rows matching on CDR3 protein sequence are summarized as one entry with the most common DNA and genes. The V and J calls come from TCRdb's annotation, not from the publication. Here the sample has 11,000 to 15,000 distinct CDR3 sequences; under 55% occur a single time. The ten largest clones capture around 3.8% of the sample.

Donors were enrolled in RACIN, a single-arm phase I dose-escalation trial combining nivolumab, ipilimumab, aspirin, low-dose cyclophosphamide and low-dose radiotherapy. Patients with advanced, TIL-negative solid tumors were considered eligible. The CDR3, from cysteine to phenylalanine, totals 13 residues. Only the CDR3 DNA stays, 39 bases, in frame from base 1. V is cut by 1 base and J by 1 base, and the space between the germline ends is 2 bases. From a lookup of the germline V gene, CDR1 and CDR2 are KGHSH and LQKENI. This receptor was identified in a human donor with advanced metastatic prostate, ovarian, gallbladder or colorectal cancer (not recorded which). This table probably holds off-target reads from a library built for another chain. The receptor chain draws on TRBV18 and TRBJ2-1; the D segment cannot be called with confidence. The CDR3 sequence is CASSPQSYNEQFF. Read as DNA, the sequence is TGTGCCAGCTCACCACAGTCCTACAATGAGCAGTTCTTC. Here the CDR3 is joined to the reference TRBV18 and TRBJ2-1 genes, and the full variable domain is: NAGVMQNPRHLVRRRGQEARLRCSPMKGHSHVYWYRQLPEEGLKFMVYLQKENIIDESGMPKERFSAEFPKEGPSILRIQQVVRGDSAAYFCASSPQSYNEQFFGPGTRLTVL.